The next 10 T cell receptor beta chains were all read from a single sample in a study of a mutant IDH1 vaccine in newly diagnosed glioma. No cognate antigen is known for these TCRs. Time point: week 5, during vaccination. Each dose of the vaccine consisted of 300 ug of mutant IDH1 20-mer peptide, with topical imiquimod. The protocol was immunoSEQ multiplex PCR, while the TCRdb copy is restricted to in-frame clones and leaves out a portion. The profile covers 75,000 to 80,000 clones, with 91% appearing a single time and approximately 0.58% taken by the ten largest. This sample comprised PBMCs, obtained from a glioma patient whose treatment included an IDH1 peptide vaccine. These receptors were collected from a woman aged 50 to 60 with glioma.

V is TRBV6-1 and J is TRBJ2-1; 8 bases match TRBD2. V gave up 4 bases and J gave up 7 bases; unmatched junction bases: 6. CDR3 length equals 14 residues. CDR1 and CDR2 (germline): MNHNS, SASEGT. For the CDR3, the DNA is TGTGCCAGCAGTGTCTTAGCGGGACCTAATGAGCAGTTCTTC. Translating gives CASSVLAGPNEQFF.

The chain recombines TRBV7-2 with TRBJ2-1, with D possibly being TRBD1 or TRBD2 (5 bases each). CDR1 is SGHTA and CDR2 is FQGNSA in the germline V gene. This CDR3 contains 13 residues. V lost 5 bases to trimming and J lost 6 bases, with 11 bases between them. In DNA form, the CDR3 reads TGTGCCAGCAGCGGGGCTAGCAGCAATGAGCAGTTCTTC. Amino acids: CASSGASSNEQFF.

This CDR3 is CASSALSTGDYGYTF. CDR3 DNA sequence: TGTGCCAGCAGCGCGTTATCGACAGGGGACTATGGCTACACCTTC. This chain uses TRBV5-6 with TRBJ1-2; 8 bases are shared with TRBD1. The V gene end was trimmed by 4 bases and the J gene end by 3 bases; junction bases not matched to a gene: 8. Germline CDR1 reads SGHDT; CDR2 reads YYEEEE. The CDR3 covers 15 residues. Using reference TRBV5-6 and TRBJ1-2 for the parts outside the CDR3, the full variable domain is DAGVTQSPTHLIKTRGQQVTLRCSPKSGHDTVSWYQQALGQGPQFIFQYYEEEERQRGNFPDRFSGHQFPNYSSELNVNALLLGDSALYLCASSALSTGDYGYTFGSGTRLTVV.

V and J are TRBV19 and TRBJ1-1; 9 bases align to TRBD1. Looked up from germline, CDR1 is LNHDA and CDR2 is SQIVND (reference sequence). Trimming removed 3 bases from V and 3 bases from J; junction bases left unmatched: 2. This CDR3 is 14 amino acids long. This chain's CDR3 is CASSIGQGYTEAFF. For the CDR3, the DNA is TGTGCCAGTAGTATTGGACAGGGGTACACTGAAGCTTTCTTT.

The chain couples TRBV7-9 to TRBJ1-6; D remains unclear. CDR3 length: 12 residues. From germline, CDR1 is SEHNR and CDR2 FQNEAQ (reference sequence). Trimming pared 4 bases from V and 12 bases from J, leaving 10 bases between. This CDR3 reads CASSYGEGPLHF. DNA of the CDR3: TGTGCCAGCAGCTACGGTGAGGGACCCCTCCACTTT.

The chain recombines TRBV19 with TRBJ2-1; 10 bases fit TRBD1. Germline trimming cut 4 bases from V and 4 bases from J; bases unmatched to any gene: 7. Germline V gene data show CDR1 as LNHDA and CDR2 as SQIVND (reference sequence). The CDR3 has 16 amino acids. The chain's CDR3 is CASSTGDRGRYNEQFF. DNA for the CDR3: TGTGCCAGTAGTACGGGAGACAGGGGGCGATACAATGAGCAGTTCTTC. Full variable domain (missing parts from reference TRBV19 and TRBJ2-1): DGGITQSPKYLFRKEGQNVTLSCEQNLNHDAMYWYRQDPGQGLRLIYYSQIVNDFQKGDIAEGYSVSREKKESFPLTVTSAQKNPTAFYLCASSTGDRGRYNEQFFGPGTRLTVL.

The V gene is TRBV7-3, the J gene TRBJ2-7, with D perhaps being TRBD1 or TRBD2 (6 bases each). The ends were cut back, 5 bases at V and 2 bases at J, with 25 bases in the middle. Germline V gives CDR1 SGHTA, CDR2 FQGTGA. This CDR3 is 18 amino acids long. CDR3 bases: TGTGCCAGCAGCCCCGACCCCAGGAAGGATGGGGGGCCCTACGAGCAGTACTTC. It translates to CASSPDPRKDGGPYEQYF.

The V gene is TRBV5-6, the J gene TRBJ2-2, with D hard to call. The germline V gene encodes CDR1 SGHDT and CDR2 YYEEEE. Trimming cost V 4 bases and J 4 bases, with 5 bases left between them. The CDR3 consists of 12 residues. The CDR3 region has the DNA TGTGCCAGCAGCGCGTCCACCGGGGAGCTGTTTTTT. Its translation: CASSASTGELFF. The complete variable domain, with remaining parts taken from reference TRBV5-6 and TRBJ2-2, reads DAGVTQSPTHLIKTRGQQVTLRCSPKSGHDTVSWYQQALGQGPQFIFQYYEEEERQRGNFPDRFSGHQFPNYSSELNVNALLLGDSALYLCASSASTGELFFGEGSRLTVL.

The gene calls are TRBV11-1 and TRBJ2-5; D remains ambiguous. This CDR3 comprises 15 residues. The germline V gene has CDR1 SGHAT and CDR2 FQDESV (reference sequence). V was cut by 5 bases and J by 5 bases, with 18 bases left in between. The CDR3 region has the DNA TGTGCCAGCAGCCTAGGACCCGGCTTGTTGGAGACCCAGTACTTC. This gives the protein CASSLGPGLLETQYF.

CDR3 in amino acids: CASSLEGRGTYNEQFF. The CDR3 DNA is TGTGCCAGCAGCTTAGAGGGCAGGGGGACCTACAATGAGCAGTTCTTC. The chain combines TRBV7-2 with TRBJ2-1; 7 nucleotides align to TRBD1. CDR3 size: 16 residues. Germline V lookup: CDR1 SGHTA, CDR2 FQGNSA. Trimming took 1 base from V and 2 from J; bases not matched to a gene: 5.